These 18 T cell receptor beta chains came from one sample sequenced in a study of vaccination effects on CD4 cells after COVID-19. These TCRs are of unknown antigen specificity. Ahead of sequencing, the ViraFEST assay grew antigen-specific CD4+ T cells using viral peptide pools. When ten to eleven days of culture had elapsed, CD4+ T cells were isolated. Nucleocapsid antibodies were negative in the vaccine recipients, who had never had SARS-CoV-2 infection. Method: immunoSEQ multiplex PCR; TCRdb's copy keeps in-frame clones and lacks some. The data hold roughly 63,000 clones, with roughly 80% observed a single time. This specimen was CD4+ T cells from PBMCs cultured with SARS-CoV-2 spike peptides, taken before COVID-19 vaccination. These receptors were obtained from a human donor who received a COVID-19 vaccine.

This clone was seen only a few times. The chain combines TRBV5-1 with TRBJ2-2, with D tentatively TRBD2 (5 bases). Trimming removed 3 bases at V and 6 bases at J, with 9 bases between. The CDR3 totals 13 residues. Germline CDR1 is SGHRS and CDR2 is YFSETQ. CDR3 sequence reads: CASSWPSPGELFF. The CDR3, as DNA: TGCGCCAGCAGCTGGCCTAGCCCCGGGGAGCTGTTTTTT.

The J gene is TRBJ2-5, the V gene TRBV5-1, with TRBD2 matching 8 bases. Trimming took 4 bases from V and 5 from J; bases not matched to a gene: 10. The CDR3 is made up of 15 amino acids. From germline, CDR1 is SGHRS and CDR2 YFSETQ. The CDR3 loop reads CASSATGTSSETQYF. Here the CDR3 DNA reads TGCGCCAGCAGCGCCACCGGGACTAGTAGTGAGACCCAGTACTTC.

This chain links TRBV2 with TRBJ2-5, with 12 nucleotides matching TRBD2. V dropped 4 bases and J dropped 2; count of bases not matched to a gene: 5. Germline CDR1 and CDR2: SNHLY and FYNNEI. CDR3 length: 16 residues. CDR3 nucleotides: TGTGCCAGCAGTGGGACTAGCGGGGATAAACAAGAGACCCAGTACTTC. This codes for CASSGTSGDKQETQYF.

This rearrangement joins TRBV7-9 to TRBJ1-1; D possibly corresponds to TRBD1 (6 bases). Germline assignment: CDR1 SEHNR and CDR2 FQNEAQ (reference sequence). The CDR3 has 16 amino acids. Trimming left V 1 base short and J 5 bases short, with 17 bases between. In DNA, the CDR3 is TGTGCCAGCAGCTTAGGAGAGGGGGGGTTAAGGACTGAAGCTTTCTTT. Amino acid sequence: CASSLGEGGLRTEAFF.

The chain joins TRBV5-6 to TRBJ1-1; D ambiguous. This CDR3 is built from 16 residues. V dropped 4 bases and J dropped 8 bases, with 24 bases sitting between them. The V gene's germline CDR1 is SGHDT and CDR2 YYEEEE. CDR3 region: CASSTRRVRIQPEAFF. The CDR3 bases are TGTGCCAGCAGCACAAGAAGGGTCAGGATACAACCCGAAGCTTTCTTT.

The chain joins TRBV7-8 to TRBJ1-5; possible D gene TRBD1, 6 bases. Trimming took 5 bases from V and 3 from J, leaving 11 bases between them. CDR1 and CDR2 from the germline V gene are SGHVS and FQNEAQ. CDR3 length: 14 amino acids. The CDR3 here is CASSAQGDNQPQHF. The CDR3 region has the DNA TGTGCCAGCAGCGCACAGGGTGACAATCAGCCCCAGCATTTT.

This rearrangement joins TRBV2 to TRBJ2-3, with D possibly being TRBD1 or TRBD2 (6 bases each). V lost 7 bases and J lost 4, with 15 bases in between. The CDR3 length is 14 residues. Germline V lookup: CDR1 SNHLY, CDR2 FYNNEI. CDR3 nucleotide sequence: TGTGCCAGCATAACGGGGGCTTGGGCAGATACGCAGTATTTT. It is translated as CASITGAWADTQYF.

The chain couples TRBV23-1 to TRBJ2-7, with TRBD1 matching over 9 bases. TRBV23-1 is sorted into the ORF group, with uncertain function. This CDR3 is built from 16 residues. Trimming took 6 bases from V and 4 from J; bases not matched to a gene: 13. The CDR3 loop reads CASREGGQGVGYEQYV. For the CDR3, the DNA is TGCGCCAGCAGAGAGGGGGGACAGGGAGTTGGTTACGAGCAGTACGTC.

The V and J genes are TRBV12-3 or TRBV12-4 and TRBJ1-5; weak D call: TRBD1 (5 bases). This CDR3 is 13 amino acids long. The ends were cut back, 5 bases at V and 7 bases at J, with 12 bases in the middle. The CDR3 loop is CASSRGGRQPQHF. The CDR3 coding sequence is TGTGCCAGCAGTCGCGGGGGGAGGCAGCCCCAGCATTTT.

The chain couples TRBV28 to TRBJ2-3; 13 bases align to TRBD2. CDR1 and CDR2 from the germline V gene are MDHEN and SYDVKM. The CDR3 covers 21 residues. Trimming took 3 bases from V and 0 from J; bases not matched to a gene: 15. DNA of the CDR3: TGTGCCAGCAGTTTTAACCAAGGACTAGCGGGGGCCCCACTTAGCACAGATACGCAGTATTTT. It codes for CASSFNQGLAGAPLSTDTQYF.

This rearrangement joins TRBV7-2 to TRBJ2-3, with 11 bases aligning to TRBD2. Germline loops: CDR1 SGHTA, CDR2 FQGNSA. The CDR3 totals 17 residues. V trimming: 5 bases; J trimming: 8 bases; junction bases outside the gene matches: 15. The CDR3 DNA sequence: TGTGCCAGCAGCCCCACCGGAGTAGCGGGGGGGCCTGGTACGCAGTATTTT. This gives the protein CASSPTGVAGGPGTQYF.

V and J are TRBV6-4 and TRBJ2-3; 8 bases are a match to TRBD1. The CDR3 contains 13 residues. Germline lookup yields CDR1 MRHNA and CDR2 SNTAGT. The V and J ends lost 4 bases and 5 bases, in that order; junction bases with no gene match: 2. The CDR3 reads CASSVDRGDTQYF. The CDR3 region has the DNA TGTGCCAGCAGTGTAGACAGGGGAGATACGCAGTATTTT.

The sample holds one count of this clone. The chain combines TRBV6-1 with TRBJ1-3; D gene unclear. Germline values: CDR1 MNHNS, CDR2 SASEGT. This CDR3 contains 14 residues. Trimming removed 3 bases from V and 4 bases from J, with 10 bases in between. CDR3 region: CASSEAKVGNTIYF. CDR3 nucleotide sequence: TGTGCCAGCAGTGAGGCCAAGGTCGGAAACACCATATATTTT.

A single count supports this clone. V and J are TRBV27 and TRBJ2-7; 10 bases map to TRBD2. Trimming at V came to 5 bases and at J to 0 bases, leaving 7 bases not matched to a gene. There are 16 residues in the CDR3. Germline V CDR1 and CDR2: MNHEY, SMNVEV (reference sequence). The CDR3 spells CASSGPSGGLSYEQYV. CDR3 nucleotide sequence: TGTGCCAGCAGTGGCCCTAGCGGGGGCCTCTCCTACGAGCAGTACGTC.

This clone was picked up a small number of times. This sequence joins TRBV18 and TRBJ1-2; D is possibly TRBD1 (5 bases). This CDR3 region has 15 residues. The V end lost 3 bases, the J end lost 6 bases, and 17 bases lay between the germline ends. The V gene's germline CDR1 is KGHSH and CDR2 LQKENI. The CDR3 coding sequence is TGTGCCAGCTCACCCATCAGGGAGCCCTTGGATGGCTACACCTTC. It codes for CASSPIREPLDGYTF.

The V gene is TRBV11-2, the J gene TRBJ2-7; D unclear. Per germline, CDR1 SGHAT and CDR2 FQNNGV. CDR3 length: 15 amino acids. Trimming pared 6 bases from V and 0 bases from J, leaving 15 bases between. CDR3 residues: CASSFRPGASYEQYV. In DNA form, the CDR3 reads TGTGCCAGCAGTTTTAGACCAGGCGCCTCCTACGAGCAGTACGTC.

The V and J genes are TRBV28 and TRBJ2-7; possibly TRBD2 for D (5 bases). The V and J ends lost 6 bases and 3 bases respectively, with 18 bases between them. The CDR3 length is 15 residues. The V gene's germline CDR1 is MDHEN and CDR2 SYDVKM. The CDR3 protein is CASRERAPMGYEQYV. Here the CDR3 DNA reads TGTGCCAGCAGAGAGAGGGCCCCGATGGGCTACGAGCAGTACGTC.

The V call is TRBV28, the J call TRBJ2-7; D is uncertain. Looked up from germline, CDR1 is MDHEN and CDR2 is SYDVKM. The CDR3 has 14 residues. The V and J ends lost 4 bases and 3 bases respectively, with 13 bases between them. CDR3 amino acids: CASSSGFTYYEQYV. The DNA for the CDR3 is TGTGCCAGCAGTTCTGGGTTCACCTACTACGAGCAGTACGTC.